Shown below are 20 T cell receptor beta chains from a single sample sequenced in a study of blood T cells in healthy people across ages. Combining a sample-barcoded 5' primer with a J-beta primer mix, a second PCR ran for roughly 7 to 11 cycles. TCRdb passed the 5' RACE reads through MiXCR, listing each CDR3 protein once. Of approximately 800,000 distinct CDR3 sequences in the sample, under 30% were seen once. The same sample was also studied in work on T cells of mothers and their children.

The sample comprised blood. Receptors originate from a boy between 5 and 17 years old in good health.

The chain couples TRBV6-1 to TRBJ2-7, with D unresolved. Germline CDR1 and CDR2: MNHNS and SASEGT. Trimming left V 5 bases short and J 2 bases short, with 13 bases between. This CDR3 has 14 residues. DNA of the CDR3: TGTGCCAGCAGTCCCCGTGGAGTTCCCTACGAGCAGTACTTC. Protein product: CASSPRGVPYEQYF.

This clonotype has only a few counts. The chain combines TRBV12-3 or TRBV12-4 with TRBJ2-1; D not certain. The CDR3 totals 12 residues. V was cut by 5 bases and J by 12 bases, with 14 bases left in between. This CDR3 is CASSLYSVGQFF. In nucleotides, the CDR3 is TGTGCCAGCAGTCTTTATTCGGTGGGGCAGTTCTTC.

V is TRBV24-1 and J is TRBJ2-5; TRBD1 agrees at 11 bases. Gene TRBJ2-7 matches the end of the DNA better, so the J call may be wrong. The CDR3 consists of 13 residues. Per germline, CDR1 KGHDR and CDR2 SFDVKD. This chain's CDR3 is CATSDRGRYEQYF. The DNA for the CDR3 is TGTGCCACCTCGGACAGGGGGCGATACGAGCAGTACTTC.

This sequence joins TRBV28 and TRBJ1-2; D is uncertain. The length of the CDR3 is 15 residues. Trimming pared 3 bases from V and 2 bases from J, leaving 13 bases between. Germline loops: CDR1 MDHEN, CDR2 SYDVKM. CDR3: CASSFGFWENYGYTF. The CDR3, as DNA: TGTGCCAGCAGTTTTGGTTTCTGGGAAAACTATGGCTACACCTTC.

The J gene is TRBJ2-6, the V gene TRBV6-1; 9 positions match TRBD1. V lost 4 bases, J lost 4 bases, and 14 bases stayed unmatched. This CDR3 contains 19 residues. The germline gives CDR1 MNHNS, CDR2 SASEGT. The CDR3 sequence: CASSGMRGQGPSGANVLTF. CDR3 sequence (DNA): TGTGCCAGCAGTGGAATGAGGGGACAGGGACCTTCGGGGGCCAACGTCCTGACTTTC.

This clonotype has just a few counts. The genes are TRBV28 and TRBJ1-5; 7 bases are shared with TRBD1. CDR1 and CDR2 from the germline V gene are MDHEN and SYDVKM. After removal of 6 bases from V and 5 bases from J, the junction contained 10 bases not matched to a gene. The length of the CDR3 is 15 residues. The CDR3 is CASRGTVEGHQPQHF. CDR3 bases: TGTGCCAGCAGGGGGACAGTCGAAGGGCATCAGCCCCAGCATTTT.

This clonotype was seen only a few times. The rearrangement uses TRBV9 and TRBJ2-1; 7 bases align to TRBD2. The CDR3 length is 16 residues. The J segment lost 6 bases and the V segment lost 3 bases, leaving 12 bases of the junction unmatched. CDR1 and CDR2 (germline): SGDLS, YYNGEE. This CDR3 reads CASSAPYRGLSNEQFF. CDR3 coding DNA: TGTGCCAGCAGCGCCCCTTATCGGGGACTAAGCAATGAGCAGTTCTTC.

The sample holds many counts of this clonotype. The chain couples TRBV6-6 to TRBJ2-5, with no clear D. Matching the DNA end better, TRBJ2-1 makes the J call doubtful. This CDR3 spans 11 amino acids. CDR1 and CDR2 (germline): MNHNY, SVGAGI (reference sequence). This chain's CDR3 is CASSYRNEQFF. The CDR3 DNA reads TGTGCCAGCAGTTACAGGAATGAGCAGTTCTTC.

V usage is TRBV6-1 and J usage is TRBJ2-1; no clear D. Germline values: CDR1 MNHNS, CDR2 SASEGT. The CDR3 is 14 residues long. V gave up 7 bases and J gave up 5 bases, with 15 bases separating them. CDR3 nucleotides: TGTGCCAGCACGCCTTCCCTCCTTAACAATGAGCAGTTCTTC. This translates into CASTPSLLNNEQFF.

This clonotype was observed a few times. The chain is built from TRBV20-1 and TRBJ2-5; D is possibly TRBD1 (5 bases). The CDR3 spans 13 residues. Germline V gene lookup returns CDR1 DFQATT and CDR2 SNEGSKA (reference sequence). Trimming cost V 1 base and J 1 base, with 7 bases left between them. The CDR3 region is CSARADTQETQYF. CDR3 bases: TGCAGTGCTAGAGCGGACACCCAAGAGACCCAGTACTTC.

A single count supports this clonotype. At one end the junction does not follow the germline gene, possibly because of a read error. This chain joins TRBV5-6 and TRBJ2-3, with 7 bases that match TRBD2. This CDR3 is built from 14 residues. Germline-derived CDR1 and CDR2 are SGHDT and YYEEEE. The CDR3 here is CASSLPSGVDTRYF. The CDR3 nucleotides read TGTGCCAGCAGCTTGCCTAGCGGCGTTGATACGCGGTATTTT. The full variable domain, with the rest looked up from reference TRBV5-6 and TRBJ2-3, is DAGVTQSPTHLIKTRGQQVTLRCSPKSGHDTVSWYQQALGQGPQFIFQYYEEEERQRGNFPDRFSGHQFPNYSSELNVNALLLGDSALYLCASSLPSGVDTRYFGPGTRLTVL.

This chain joins TRBV28 and TRBJ2-1; 10 nucleotides align to TRBD2. The CDR3 is 17 residues long. Germline V lookup: CDR1 MDHEN, CDR2 SYDVKM. The J segment lost 4 bases and the V segment lost 4 bases, leaving 10 bases of the junction unmatched. For the CDR3, the DNA is TGTGCCAGCAGTTCCCTCCTAGCGGGGGACCCTTACAATGAGCAGTTCTTC. Translated, it gives CASSSLLAGDPYNEQFF.

This clonotype was counted only a few times. This chain links TRBV10-3 with TRBJ1-6, with a possible D match to TRBD1 (6 bases). Trimming cost V 8 bases and J 7 bases, with 12 bases left between them. Germline CDR1 reads ENHRY; CDR2 reads SYGVKD. The CDR3 covers 13 residues. Written as DNA, the CDR3 is TGTGCCATCTCAGGGGCCCGGAATTCACCCCTCCACTTT. It translates to CAISGARNSPLHF.

This clonotype was recorded a few times. J is TRBJ2-5 and V is TRBV5-1; 8 nucleotides match TRBD2. The end of the DNA aligns better with TRBJ2-1, so the J call may be wrong. Germline loops: CDR1 SGHRS, CDR2 YFSETQ. The CDR3 is 15 residues long. The CDR3, as DNA: TGCGCCAGCAGCTTGGAACGGGGGGGCTTCGATGAGCAGTTCTTC. Translating gives CASSLERGGFDEQFF.

This clonotype appeared a few times. This chain joins TRBV5-1 and TRBJ2-2; D uncertain. The CDR3 length is 15 residues. The V end lost 5 bases, the J end lost 6 bases, and 17 bases lay between the germline ends. Per the germline V gene, CDR1 is SGHRS and CDR2 is YFSETQ. The CDR3 is CASRPSGLRAGELFF. CDR3 coding DNA: TGCGCCAGCAGACCCTCCGGGCTCCGCGCCGGGGAGCTGTTTTTT.

A few counts support this clonotype. This chain links TRBV5-5 with TRBJ2-7; D call uncertain. The V gene lost 3 bases and the J gene lost 0 bases, with 13 bases spanning the gap. The CDR3 totals 15 residues. The germline gives CDR1 SGHKS, CDR2 YYEKEE (reference sequence). The CDR3 bases are TGTGCCAGCAGCTATCGTCCAGGCAACTCCTACGAGCAGTACTTC. This encodes CASSYRPGNSYEQYF.

The chain combines TRBV27 with TRBJ2-7; 10 bases match TRBD1. The V gene end was trimmed by 1 base and the J gene end by 7 bases; junction bases not matched to a gene: 13. Germline V gene sequence: CDR1 MNHEY, CDR2 SMNVEV (reference sequence). The CDR3 loop spans 17 amino acids. The CDR3 protein is CASSLWPSGTGVAEQYF. CDR3 bases: TGTGCCAGCAGTTTATGGCCGTCCGGGACAGGGGTGGCGGAGCAGTACTTC.

This rearrangement joins TRBV7-9 to TRBJ2-2; the D is unclear. The ends were cut back, 11 bases at V and 4 bases at J, with 8 bases in the middle. CDR3 length: 11 amino acids. CDR1 is SEHNR, CDR2 FQNEAQ, per germline (reference sequence). CDR3 protein: CAARATGELFF. The CDR3 nucleotides are TGTGCCGCCCGGGCCACCGGGGAGCTGTTTTTT.

This clonotype was seen a handful of times. The chain couples TRBV2 to TRBJ2-3; D uncertain. From germline, CDR1 is SNHLY and CDR2 FYNNEI. The V and J ends lost 3 bases and 5 bases respectively, with 9 bases between them. This CDR3 has 13 residues. The CDR3 nucleotides are TGTGCCAGCAGTGACCAAGATGGAGATACGCAGTATTTT. This codes for CASSDQDGDTQYF.

The chain joins TRBV4-1 to TRBJ2-3, with 7 bases identical to TRBD1. This CDR3 comprises 13 residues. The germline gives CDR1 MGHRA, CDR2 YSYEKL. V gave up 4 bases and J gave up 14 bases; unmatched junction bases: 12. CDR3 nucleotide sequence: TGCGCCAGCAGCCGAGGCCCGACAGGGTTCCGGTATTTT. Translated, it gives CASSRGPTGFRYF.